This TCR beta chain was observed in a study of metastatic and nonmetastatic thyroid tumors. In the study overall: A comparison of repertoires was made across blood and tumor or nodule tissue from malignant and benign thyroid patients.

This clone was counted many times. Its matching antigen is unknown. Overall study results and limits: Reportedly, malignant thyroid tumors had significantly higher TCR beta diversity than benign nodules, in blood and tumor.

Patients had received no treatment of any kind before thyroid surgery. How the authors handled the data: A distant-metastasis classifier for papillary thyroid cancer was built using CDR3 differences across clinicopathological groups. MiXCR reprocessed the PCR reads for TCRdb. TCRdb's processing, not the authors' own work, is the source of the V and J calls. The profile shows around 30,000 clones, about 10% of them singletons. The TCR comes from a female donor with papillary thyroid cancer or a benign thyroid nodule (not recorded which). Some clones in this sample may be carry-over from other donors' samples. Sequencing used blood.

CDR3 residues: CASSIKGRTWETQYF. The CDR3, as DNA: TGTGCCAGTAGTATTAAGGGACGGACTTGGGAGACCCAGTACTTC. V gene TRBV19 combines with J gene TRBJ2-5; D possibly uses TRBD1 or TRBD2 (5 bases each). In germline, CDR1 is LNHDA, CDR2 SQIVND (reference sequence). Trimming took off 3 bases at V and 5 bases at J, with 16 bases between the two ends. This CDR3 is built from 15 residues.